This TCR beta chain is from a study of CD8 T cells in ankylosing spondylitis (dated by TCRdb to 2016 to 2017). Regarding the complete study: To find TCR variants linked to disease, the study profiled T cell receptor beta repertoires in ankylosing spondylitis patients and healthy donors. In total, the full study cohort was made up of nearly 110 healthy donors and about two dozen ankylosing spondylitis patients. Peripheral blood was sampled, and synovial fluid was also collected from ankylosing spondylitis patients. Results and caveats for the whole study, not just this receptor: The disease-linked clones showed a CD8+ phenotype and occurred at relatively low frequencies in peripheral blood. According to the report, matched synovial fluid samples from ankylosing spondylitis patients were significantly enriched for the disease-linked clones. A TCR beta motif made up of seven or eight highly homologous amino acid variants appeared to be characteristic of blood from ankylosing spondylitis patients. Some motif variants were previously reported in synovial fluid and blood of reactive arthritis patients, suggesting common disease-initiation mechanisms.

This sample was sequenced with an Illumina HiSeq 2500. Quantitative 5'-RACE with molecular barcodes was the method used to prepare the TCR beta libraries. In the paper's pipeline: Disease-linked TCR variants were identified with a new computational method built on a probabilistic model of VDJ rearrangement. TCRdb reprocessing: public reads trimmed at Q25 with fastp, clones called with MiXCR, in-frame beta chains kept. Under each unique CDR3 protein, matching rows form one entry showing the most common genes and DNA. The V and J calls and clone size are TCRdb's, not the authors'. The sample includes approximately 220,000 distinct CDR3 sequences, with about 17% observed a single time. Clones ranked in the top ten supply approximately 46% of the sample. Notes on this clonotype: This receptor's antigen is unknown. No base quality values were provided; no much bigger clone lies one nucleotide off.

A distance of 14 bases separates the germline ends of V and J, which lose 5 bases and 2 bases respectively. From the germline V gene (reference sequence), CDR1 is SEHNR and CDR2 is FQNEAQ. Its CDR3 holds 15 amino acids, cysteine through phenylalanine. CDR3 DNA is the only sequence kept; it has 45 bases, read in frame from the first base. The sample consisted of blood, either unsorted or a sorted T cell fraction (not recorded which). The chain was built from TRBV7-9 and TRBJ2-3; the D region may be TRBD1 or TRBD2, each matching 5 bases equally. This TCR was sampled from a male donor with ankylosing spondylitis. The DNA sequence follows: TGTGCCAGCAGCCCCCGGGACGGATACACAGATACGCAGTATTTT. It translates as CASSPRDGYTDTQYF.